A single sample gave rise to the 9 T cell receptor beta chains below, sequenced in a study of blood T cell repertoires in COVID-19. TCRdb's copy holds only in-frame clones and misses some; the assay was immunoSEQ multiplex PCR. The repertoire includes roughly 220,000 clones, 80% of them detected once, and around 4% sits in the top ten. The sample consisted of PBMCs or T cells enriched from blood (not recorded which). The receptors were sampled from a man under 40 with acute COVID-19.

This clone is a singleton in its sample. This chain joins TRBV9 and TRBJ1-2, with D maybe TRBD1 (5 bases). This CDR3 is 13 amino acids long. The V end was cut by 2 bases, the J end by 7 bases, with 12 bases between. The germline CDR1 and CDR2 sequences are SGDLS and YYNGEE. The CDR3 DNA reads TGTGCCAGCAGCGTCCGACAGTTTTCTGGCTACACCTTC. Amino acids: CASSVRQFSGYTF.

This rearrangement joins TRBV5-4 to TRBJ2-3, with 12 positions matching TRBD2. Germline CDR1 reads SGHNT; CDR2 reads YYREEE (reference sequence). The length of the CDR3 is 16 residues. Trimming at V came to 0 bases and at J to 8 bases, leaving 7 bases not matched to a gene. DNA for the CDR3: TGTGCCAGCAGCTTGGGGACTAGCGGGGCCCGGGGTACGCAGTATTTT. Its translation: CASSLGTSGARGTQYF.

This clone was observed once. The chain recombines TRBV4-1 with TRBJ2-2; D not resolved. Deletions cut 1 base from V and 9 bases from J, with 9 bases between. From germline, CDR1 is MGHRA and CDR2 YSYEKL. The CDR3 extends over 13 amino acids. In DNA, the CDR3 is TGCGCCAGCAGCCAAGGGCTAGGCCGGGAGCTGTTTTTT. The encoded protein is CASSQGLGRELFF.

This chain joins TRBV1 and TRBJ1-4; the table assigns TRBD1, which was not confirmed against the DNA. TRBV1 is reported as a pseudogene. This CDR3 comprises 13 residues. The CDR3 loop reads CTSSPTGGEKLFF. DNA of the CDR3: TGCACCAGCAGCCCGACAGGGGGTGAAAAACTGTTTTTT.

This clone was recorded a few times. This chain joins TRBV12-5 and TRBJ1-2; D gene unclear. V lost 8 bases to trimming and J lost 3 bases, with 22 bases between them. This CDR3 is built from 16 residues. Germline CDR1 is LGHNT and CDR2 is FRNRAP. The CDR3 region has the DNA TGTGCTAGTACTAGCTGGTCGCCGAATCCCCACTATGGCTACACCTTC. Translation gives CASTSWSPNPHYGYTF.

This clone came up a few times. In DNA form, the CDR3 reads TGTGCCAGCAGGGGGACTCTTGTCTTGAACACTGAAGCTTTCTTT. This sequence encodes CASRGTLVLNTEAFF. The chain employs TRBV6-5 and TRBJ1-1; D is possibly TRBD1 (5 bases). CDR3 length: 15 amino acids. Per germline, CDR1 MNHEY and CDR2 SVGAGI. V was pared by 6 bases and J by 0 bases, with 14 bases between.

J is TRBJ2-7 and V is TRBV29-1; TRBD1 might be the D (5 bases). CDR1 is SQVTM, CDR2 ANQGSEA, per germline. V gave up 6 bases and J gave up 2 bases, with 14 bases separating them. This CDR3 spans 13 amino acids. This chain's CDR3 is CSVLPVGAYEQYF. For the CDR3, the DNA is TGCAGCGTGCTGCCCGTAGGGGCCTACGAGCAGTACTTC.

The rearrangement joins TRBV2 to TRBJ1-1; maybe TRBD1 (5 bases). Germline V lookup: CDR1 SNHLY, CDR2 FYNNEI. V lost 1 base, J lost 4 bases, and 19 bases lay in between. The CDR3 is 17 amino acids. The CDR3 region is CASSEVSRVGLVTEAFF. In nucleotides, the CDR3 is TGTGCCAGCAGTGAAGTGTCCAGGGTGGGGTTAGTCACTGAAGCTTTCTTT.

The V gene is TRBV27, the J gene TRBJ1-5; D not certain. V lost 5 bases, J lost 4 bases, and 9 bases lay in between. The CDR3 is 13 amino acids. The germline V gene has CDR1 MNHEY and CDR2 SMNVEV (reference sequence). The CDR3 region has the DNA TGTGCCAGCAGTCCCCGCGTGAATCAGCCCCAGCATTTT. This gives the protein CASSPRVNQPQHF.